Each of the 19 T cell receptor beta chains below was sequenced from the same sample in a study of CD8 T cells in Susac syndrome. After extraction with the RNeasy kit, about 0.5 to 1 ug of the RNA was reverse transcribed using random hexamers. TCRdb passed the immunoSEQ multiplex PCR reads through MiXCR, listing each CDR3 protein once. The profile covers some 200,000 distinct CDR3 sequences, with approximately 95% appearing a single time and about 0.15% taken by the ten largest. The specimen was CD8+ T cells from PBMCs. These receptors came from a human donor with Susac syndrome.

This chain links TRBV27 with TRBJ2-7; no definite D call. Trimming left V 0 bases short and J 3 bases short, with 12 bases between. Germline lookup yields CDR1 MNHEY and CDR2 SMNVEV (reference sequence). The CDR3 runs 15 residues. Here the CDR3 reads CASSLSSHSIYEQYF. DNA of the CDR3: TGTGCCAGCAGTTTATCGTCCCACAGTATCTACGAGCAGTACTTC.

This clonotype was picked up one time. The V and J genes are TRBV11-2 and TRBJ2-4, with TRBD2 matching over 12 bases. The CDR3 runs to 15 residues. With 5 bases clipped from V and 9 bases from J, the junction kept 8 bases outside the gene matches. The germline gives CDR1 SGHAT, CDR2 FQNNGV. For the CDR3, the DNA is TGTGCCAGCAGCCGGACTAGCGGGAATGTCGCCATTCAGTACTTC. Translated: CASSRTSGNVAIQYF.

This clonotype was counted a single time. The chain employs TRBV4-1 and TRBJ1-4; 10 nucleotides agree with TRBD1. The V segment lost 3 bases and the J segment 5 bases; nucleotides outside the gene matches: 6. The CDR3 is made up of 16 amino acids. Germline-derived CDR1 and CDR2 are MGHRA and YSYEKL. This chain's CDR3 is CASSHPGQGGNEKLFF. The CDR3 bases are TGCGCCAGCAGCCATCCTGGACAGGGGGGAAATGAAAAACTGTTTTTT.

This chain uses TRBV13 with TRBJ1-2, with D unclear. In germline, CDR1 is PRHDT, CDR2 FYEKMQ (reference sequence). The CDR3 runs to 14 residues. V was pared by 5 bases and J by 7 bases, with 17 bases between. CDR3: CASSERTDNIGYTF. DNA of the CDR3: TGTGCCAGCAGCGAAAGGACCGACAATATTGGCTACACCTTC.

Turning to this clonotype: A read error may account for a junction end that differs from germline. The chain combines TRBV11-2 with TRBJ1-1, with a weak D call TRBD1 (6 bases). Germline CDR1 SGHAT, CDR2 FQNNGV. The CDR3 runs to 15 residues. CDR3 loop: CASNDRGIGDTEVFF. CDR3 in DNA: TGTGCCAGCAACGATAGGGGAATAGGGGACACTGAAGTTTTCTTT.

The gene calls are TRBV19 and TRBJ1-2, with D hard to call. V gave up 2 bases and J gave up 4 bases, with 20 bases separating them. Germline values: CDR1 LNHDA, CDR2 SQIVND (reference sequence). CDR3 length: 17 residues. Here the CDR3 reads CASSISGRVRNGYGYTF. CDR3 coding DNA: TGTGCCAGTAGTATAAGTGGCCGGGTGAGGAACGGCTATGGCTACACCTTC.

This clonotype came up once. The chain carries TRBV7-6 and TRBJ2-5; 7 nucleotides align to TRBD2. The CDR3 length is 16 residues. Germline V gene sequence: CDR1 SGHVS, CDR2 FNYEAQ. Trimming took 3 bases from V and 4 from J; bases not matched to a gene: 11. The DNA of the CDR3 is TGTGCCAGCAGCTTGGGGTCGGGAGGAGTGGTAGAGACCCAGTACTTC. Protein product: CASSLGSGGVVETQYF.

CDR3 nucleotides: TGTGCCAGCAGCTTGGGCGGAACCAATGAAGCTTTCTTT. This translates into CASSLGGTNEAFF. This chain joins TRBV5-6 and TRBJ1-1, with D hard to call. V shed 0 bases and J shed 7 bases, with 10 bases lying between them. The CDR3 has 13 residues. CDR1 and CDR2 (germline): SGHDT, YYEEEE.

This clonotype was counted once. The V call is TRBV30, the J call TRBJ1-5; 7 nucleotides match TRBD1. Germline lookup yields CDR1 GTSNPN and CDR2 SVGIG (reference sequence). The V segment lost 3 bases and the J segment 7 bases; nucleotides outside the gene matches: 12. The CDR3 extends over 15 amino acids. The CDR3 reads CAWRADREVGQPQHF. The CDR3 nucleotides are TGTGCCTGGAGGGCTGACAGGGAAGTAGGACAGCCCCAGCATTTT.

This chain joins TRBV30 and TRBJ1-4; possibly TRBD1 for D (5 bases). Trimming pared 4 bases from V and 6 bases from J, leaving 18 bases between. Per the germline V gene, CDR1 is GTSNPN and CDR2 is SVGIG (reference sequence). The CDR3 extends over 15 amino acids. The CDR3 protein is CAWTPAAGPYEKLFF. The CDR3 DNA is TGTGCCTGGACCCCAGCAGCAGGGCCGTATGAAAAACTGTTTTTT. The whole variable domain, remainder taken from reference TRBV30 and TRBJ1-4, is SQTIHQWPATLVQPVGSPLSLECTVEGTSNPNLYWYRQAAGRGLQLLFYSVGIGQISSEVPQNLSASRPQDRQFILSSKKLLLSDSGFYLCAWTPAAGPYEKLFFGSGTQLSVL.

The chain recombines TRBV29-1 with TRBJ2-5; TRBD1 agrees at 8 bases. CDR3 length: 13 amino acids. J was trimmed by 5 bases and V by 4 bases; bases with no gene match: 6. Germline CDR1 is SQVTM and CDR2 is ANQGSEA. The CDR3 loop reads CSVASGGLETQYF. CDR3 nucleotide sequence: TGCAGCGTTGCATCAGGGGGCCTTGAGACCCAGTACTTC.

This clonotype was seen just once. The J gene is TRBJ2-5, the V gene TRBV20-1; 7 positions agree with TRBD1. Germline V CDR1 and CDR2: DFQATT, SNEGSKA (reference sequence). CDR3 size: 13 residues. J was trimmed by 5 bases and V by 4 bases; bases with no gene match: 7. This chain's CDR3 is CSAKKTGTETQYF. Written as DNA, the CDR3 is TGCAGTGCTAAAAAGACAGGGACGGAGACCCAGTACTTC.

J is TRBJ2-1 and V is TRBV12-3 or TRBV12-4; D is ambiguous. V shed 2 bases and J shed 9 bases, with 14 bases lying between them. This CDR3 contains 14 residues. DNA of the CDR3: TGTGCCAGCAGTTTATCACCCCAGTGGGCTGAGCAGTTCTTC. Translation gives CASSLSPQWAEQFF.

The rearrangement uses TRBV13 and TRBJ2-1; TRBD1 or TRBD2 may be the D gene (6 bases each). The V end was cut by 5 bases, the J end by 8 bases, with 16 bases between. The CDR3 sequence is 14 residues long. CDR1 and CDR2 from the germline V gene are PRHDT and FYEKMQ (reference sequence). The DNA for the CDR3 is TGTGCCAGCAGCCAACAGGGAGCGGGTGATGAGCAGTTCTTC. It encodes CASSQQGAGDEQFF.

V is TRBV5-6 and J is TRBJ1-2; 7 bases match TRBD1. In germline, CDR1 is SGHDT, CDR2 YYEEEE. The length of the CDR3 is 15 residues. With 4 bases clipped from V and 6 bases from J, the junction kept 12 bases outside the gene matches. Here the CDR3 reads CASSRTGELWDGYTF. As DNA, the CDR3 is TGTGCCAGCAGCAGAACAGGGGAATTATGGGATGGCTACACCTTC. Supplemented by reference TRBV5-6 and TRBJ1-2, the full variable domain reads DAGVTQSPTHLIKTRGQQVTLRCSPKSGHDTVSWYQQALGQGPQFIFQYYEEEERQRGNFPDRFSGHQFPNYSSELNVNALLLGDSALYLCASSRTGELWDGYTFGSGTRLTVV.

The gene calls are TRBV12-3 or TRBV12-4 and TRBJ2-6; unclear D gene. V lost 7 bases and J lost 0, with 4 bases in between. The length of the CDR3 is 13 residues. DNA for the CDR3: TGTGCCAGCACATTCTCTGGGGCCAACGTCCTGACTTTC. Amino acid sequence: CASTFSGANVLTF.

DNA for the CDR3: TGTGCCAGCAGTTTGGAGGGGCGATACGATACGCAGTATTTT. This gives the protein CASSLEGRYDTQYF. The chain is built from TRBV12-3 or TRBV12-4 and TRBJ2-3; D is possibly TRBD2 (6 bases). Trimming left V 3 bases short and J 6 bases short, with 13 bases between. The CDR3 contains 14 residues.

V is TRBV9 and J is TRBJ1-1, with TRBD1 matching over 10 bases. The germline V gene encodes CDR1 SGDLS and CDR2 YYNGEE. The CDR3 contains 15 residues. V lost 0 bases to trimming and J lost 8 bases; unmatched junction nucleotides: 7. CDR3 amino acids: CASSVARDRGEEAFF. As DNA, the CDR3 is TGTGCCAGCAGCGTAGCCCGGGACAGGGGCGAGGAAGCTTTCTTT.

The genes are TRBV5-6 and TRBJ1-1; D is ambiguous. V was cut by 3 bases and J by 0 bases, with 6 bases left in between. In germline, CDR1 is SGHDT, CDR2 YYEEEE. The CDR3 has 13 residues. In nucleotides, the CDR3 is TGTGCCAGCAGCTCCGTCCTGAACACTGAAGCTTTCTTT. Amino acids: CASSSVLNTEAFF.